This T cell receptor beta chain was documented in a study of Ad26.COV2.S vaccination and SARS-CoV-2 variants. Sequencing used immunoSEQ multiplex PCR; TCRdb keeps in-frame clones, though not all of them. This sample carries 350,000 to 450,000 clones, 85% of them seen once, and the ten largest clones take 3% to 4%. Findings and caveats of the study: Similar non-spike TCR breadth was seen in vaccine and placebo recipients.

Points on this clone: Its antigen is still unknown.

Treatment noted: some 19 received Ad26.COV2.S at low or high dose, single or two shots; about 5 received placebo; per-sample allocation not given. The investigators took samples on day 63 after the first vaccine or placebo injection. The sequencing here drew on peripheral blood, taken in a trial of Ad26.COV2.S vaccine versus placebo. This TCR was sampled from a person aged 18-60 years who received the Ad26.COV2.S COVID-19 vaccine or a placebo.

In DNA, the CDR3 is TGTGCCAGCAGCTTGGATAGCCACAACACTGAAGCTTTCTTT. It encodes CASSLDSHNTEAFF. V usage is TRBV5-4 and J usage is TRBJ1-1; D ambiguous. Looked up from germline, CDR1 is SGHNT and CDR2 is YYREEE (reference sequence). V dropped 0 bases and J dropped 2 bases, with 8 bases sitting between them. CDR3 length: 14 residues.